Presented here are 15 T cell receptor beta chains from one specimen sequenced in a study of blood T cell repertoires in COVID-19. Only in-frame clones appear in the TCRdb table, and some are missing; sequencing was by immunoSEQ multiplex PCR. The data contain fewer than 50,000 clones, approximately 80% of them singletons. The sequencing sample was made of peripheral blood. The receptors stem from a middle-aged man with active COVID-19.

The chain couples TRBV7-2 to TRBJ1-3, with unresolved D. Germline V gene sequence: CDR1 SGHTA, CDR2 FQGNSA. The V gene lost 0 bases and the J gene lost 3 bases, with 9 bases spanning the gap. CDR3 length: 15 amino acids. The CDR3 reads CASSLASSVGNTIYF. CDR3 sequence (DNA): TGTGCCAGCAGCTTAGCGTCCAGTGTTGGAAACACCATATATTTT.

CDR3 bases: TGTGCCACCAGTGACCAACAGGGGCGCAAGGGTGAAGCTTTCTTT. Encoded protein: CATSDQQGRKGEAFF. The chain couples TRBV24-1 to TRBJ1-1; 7 bases are shared with TRBD1. V was pared by 4 bases and J by 7 bases, with 11 bases of the junction left unmatched. The CDR3 has 15 residues. Germline assignment: CDR1 KGHDR and CDR2 SFDVKD.

The chain combines TRBV6-4 with TRBJ2-3, with TRBD1 matching over 9 bases. The V gene's germline CDR1 is MRHNA and CDR2 SNTAGT. CDR3 size: 14 residues. With 8 bases clipped from V and 7 bases from J, the junction kept 10 bases outside the gene matches. DNA of the CDR3: TGTGCCAGCCGCCAGGACAGGGGTCTATATACGCAGTATTTT. Its protein product is CASRQDRGLYTQYF.

This clone was seen only once. The chain is built from TRBV11-2 and TRBJ1-2; D is possibly TRBD1 (5 bases). This CDR3 region has 15 residues. From germline, CDR1 is SGHAT and CDR2 FQNNGV. Trimming removed 5 bases at V and 7 bases at J, with 20 bases between. In DNA, the CDR3 is TGTGCCAGCAGCCGCGAGACAGATTCCTTTTTTGGCTACACCTTC. Its protein is CASSRETDSFFGYTF.

This clone has just one count. This chain uses TRBV13 with TRBJ1-1, with 12 bases fitting TRBD1. After removal of 5 bases from V and 0 bases from J, the junction contained 4 bases not matched to a gene. Germline V gives CDR1 PRHDT, CDR2 FYEKMQ (reference sequence). The CDR3 length is 16 residues. CDR3 amino acids: CASSPGTGGMNTEAFF. For the CDR3, the DNA is TGTGCCAGCAGCCCCGGGACAGGGGGCATGAACACTGAAGCTTTCTTT.

The J gene is TRBJ1-5, the V gene TRBV4-2, with a tentative D call TRBD1 (6 bases). V gave up 3 bases and J gave up 3 bases, with 18 bases separating them. From germline, CDR1 is LGHNA and CDR2 YNFKEQ. This CDR3 contains 17 residues. Written as DNA, the CDR3 is TGTGCCAGCAGCCACACCCCGGGACAAACTTACAATCAGCCCCAGCATTTT. It codes for CASSHTPGQTYNQPQHF.

The chain recombines TRBV3-1 (or the pseudogene TRBV3-2) with TRBJ2-3, with 8 bases fitting TRBD1. Germline-derived CDR1 and CDR2 are LGHDT and YNNKEL (reference sequence). The CDR3 has 17 amino acids. V gave up 6 bases and J gave up 3 bases; unmatched junction bases: 14. The CDR3 DNA is TGTGCCAGCAGGCGGAATGCAGGGGGCGCGAGTACAGATACGCAGTATTTT. Its protein is CASRRNAGGASTDTQYF.

The chain joins TRBV19 to TRBJ2-1; 8 bases agree with TRBD2. V was pared by 5 bases and J by 0 bases, with 6 bases of the junction left unmatched. This CDR3 region has 16 residues. Germline V lookup: CDR1 LNHDA, CDR2 SQIVND (reference sequence). The CDR3 loop reads CASSPLAGSSYNEQFF. For the CDR3, the DNA is TGTGCCAGTAGTCCCCTAGCGGGTAGCTCCTACAATGAGCAGTTCTTC.

This rearrangement joins TRBV6-6 to TRBJ2-7; no definite D call. The germline V and J ends were trimmed by 4 bases and 3 bases, with 4 bases remaining between them. The CDR3 contains 11 residues. The germline CDR1 and CDR2 sequences are MNHNY and SVGAGI (reference sequence). In DNA form, the CDR3 reads TGTGCCAGCAGTTCAATCTACGAGCAGTACTTC. Translated, it gives CASSSIYEQYF.

This sequence joins TRBV6-2 or TRBV6-3 and TRBJ2-7, with TRBD1 identical over 11 bases. Trimming at V came to 6 bases and at J to 4 bases, leaving 14 bases not matched to a gene. Germline CDR1 is MNHEY and CDR2 is SVGEGT. The CDR3 totals 17 residues. The CDR3 spells CASSPKPGQGVMYEQYF. The CDR3 DNA reads as TGTGCCAGCAGCCCTAAACCGGGACAGGGGGTAATGTACGAGCAGTACTTC.

The chain is built from TRBV6-1 and TRBJ2-7; possible D gene TRBD1, 7 bases. The CDR3 contains 15 residues. V was cut by 2 bases and J by 2 bases, with 13 bases left in between. Germline V gene lookup returns CDR1 MNHNS and CDR2 SASEGT. The CDR3 loop is CASSERGTVPYEQYF. The CDR3 nucleotides read TGTGCCAGCAGTGAACGGGGGACAGTCCCCTACGAGCAGTACTTC.

This clone was found a few times. CDR3 sequence: CASSESASGGGEQFF. The CDR3 DNA follows: TGCGCCAGCAGTGAGTCGGCTAGCGGGGGCGGTGAGCAGTTCTTC. This chain links TRBV10-1 with TRBJ2-1, with 10 bases that match TRBD2. This CDR3 spans 15 amino acids. V was pared by 0 bases and J by 9 bases, with 5 bases of the junction left unmatched. The germline V gene encodes CDR1 WNHNN and CDR2 SYGVQD (reference sequence).

The rearrangement joins TRBV19 to TRBJ1-4, with 9 bases fitting TRBD1. V was pared by 0 bases and J by 5 bases, with 1 base of the junction left unmatched. CDR3 length: 15 amino acids. Germline loops: CDR1 LNHDA, CDR2 SQIVND (reference sequence). CDR3 residues: CASSIEGTGNEKLFF. As DNA, the CDR3 is TGTGCCAGTAGTATAGAGGGGACAGGGAATGAAAAACTGTTTTTT.

Only a few counts were recorded for this clone. V and J are TRBV29-1 and TRBJ2-3; TRBD1 matches 7 bases. Germline V gene sequence: CDR1 SQVTM, CDR2 ANQGSEA. This CDR3 is built from 14 residues. V lost 6 bases, J lost 2 bases, and 8 bases stayed unmatched. The CDR3 region is CSVRAGGNTDTQYF. The CDR3 DNA reads TGCAGCGTGCGGGCAGGGGGAAACACAGATACGCAGTATTTT.

This chain joins TRBV7-8 and TRBJ2-7, with D possibly TRBD2 on 5 matching bases. The germline CDR1 and CDR2 sequences are SGHVS and FQNEAQ. With 6 bases removed from V and 3 bases from J, the gap between germline ends came to 15 bases. The CDR3 runs to 14 residues. CDR3 residues: CASRPLDGNYEQYF. The CDR3 DNA reads TGTGCCAGCAGGCCGTTGGACGGGAACTACGAGCAGTACTTC.